This entry lists 5 T cell receptor beta chains sequenced from one sample in a study of Ad26.COV2.S vaccination and SARS-CoV-2 variants. Treatment here: roughly 19 received Ad26.COV2.S at low or high dose, single or two shots; about 5 received placebo; per-sample allocation not given. The study sampled participants on day 63 after the first vaccine or placebo injection. Generated by immunoSEQ multiplex PCR, the TCRdb table keeps only in-frame clones and is missing some. The sample has 200,000 to 250,000 clones, 88% seen once. This material consisted of peripheral blood, taken in a trial of Ad26.COV2.S vaccine versus placebo. The source is a person between 18 and 60 years old who received the Ad26.COV2.S COVID-19 vaccine or a placebo.

This rearrangement joins TRBV6-5 to TRBJ2-7, with TRBD2 matching 7 bases. The germline CDR1 and CDR2 sequences are MNHEY and SVGAGI. CDR3 length: 14 amino acids. V dropped 10 bases and J dropped 0; count of bases not matched to a gene: 9. The CDR3 sequence: CATSGGVSSYEQYF. CDR3 DNA: TGTGCCACTTCTGGGGGGGTTAGCTCCTACGAGCAGTACTTC.

The V gene is TRBV27, the J gene TRBJ1-4, with 7 bases lining up with TRBD1. CDR1 and CDR2 (germline): MNHEY, SMNVEV (reference sequence). Germline trimming cut 5 bases from V and 2 bases from J; bases unmatched to any gene: 11. The length of the CDR3 is 17 residues. The DNA of the CDR3 is TGTGCCAGCAGTCCGTTATGGGGGACAGTCACTAATGAAAAACTGTTTTTT. It yields the protein CASSPLWGTVTNEKLFF.

The chain has TRBV15 and TRBJ1-2; D call uncertain. V shed 0 bases and J shed 2 bases, with 7 bases lying between them. This CDR3 is built from 14 residues. Germline-derived CDR1 and CDR2 are LNHNV and YYDKDF (reference sequence). CDR3 loop: CATSRDLQNYGYTF. The CDR3 coding sequence is TGTGCCACCAGCAGAGATCTCCAAAACTATGGCTACACCTTC.

The chain links TRBV10-3 to TRBJ2-1; D may be TRBD1 (5 bases). This CDR3 has 11 residues. Germline assignment: CDR1 ENHRY and CDR2 SYGVKD. V was trimmed by 3 bases and J by 12 bases, leaving 9 bases between them. CDR3 protein: CAISEGVRQFF. The CDR3 region has the DNA TGTGCCATCAGTGAAGGGGTTCGGCAGTTCTTC.

The rearrangement links TRBV7-9 to TRBJ2-5; D is perhaps TRBD1 (6 bases). Trimming shortened V by 4 bases and J by 1 base, and 16 bases separated the two germline ends. This CDR3 is built from 16 residues. Germline V gives CDR1 SEHNR, CDR2 FQNEAQ (reference sequence). In DNA, the CDR3 is TGTGCCAGCAGCTCCCGGGACACCCAGCGCCAAGAGACCCAGTACTTC. Its protein is CASSSRDTQRQETQYF. Together with reference TRBV7-9 and TRBJ2-5, the CDR3 gives the full variable domain: DTGVSQNPRHKITKRGQNVTFRCDPISEHNRLYWYRQTLGQGPEFLTYFQNEAQLEKSRLLSDRFSAERPKGSFSTLEIQRTEQGDSAMYLCASSSRDTQRQETQYFGPGTRLLVL.